The T cell receptor (beta chain) under discussion was sequenced for a study of T cells in Graves' hyperthyroidism and ophthalmopathy. Regarding the study as a whole: Among clonotypes expanded in thyroid above 0.001, most were also found in blood.

From RNA transcripts, TCR beta CDR3 regions were amplified. HTBI primers drove first-round RT-PCR of the TCR CDR3. TCRdb used MiXCR to reprocess the multiplex PCR reads, holding one entry per CDR3 protein. The table shows around 600,000 distinct CDR3 sequences, with around 15% occurring only once. The CDR3 extends over 14 amino acids. V was trimmed by 5 bases and J by 4 bases, leaving 15 bases between them. The germline V gene has CDR1 DFQATT and CDR2 SNEGSKA (reference sequence). As for this clonotype: Its specificity is unknown.

With duration under 3 months, ophthalmopathy was active: Clinical Activity Score at least 3, NOSPECS at least 4. The diagnoses drew upon clinical symptoms, serum thyroxine and TRAb, thyroid ultrasound and orbital computed tomography. Around 10 ml of fresh peripheral blood supplied the PBMCs. The V and J genes are TRBV20-1 and TRBJ1-5; D is possibly TRBD1 (6 bases). The sequencing sample was made of blood. This TCR came from a woman in her forties or fifties with Graves' ophthalmopathy. DNA for the CDR3: TGCAGTGCTCCCCAACGGGACACTAATCAGCCCCAGCATTTT. The encoded protein is CSAPQRDTNQPQHF.